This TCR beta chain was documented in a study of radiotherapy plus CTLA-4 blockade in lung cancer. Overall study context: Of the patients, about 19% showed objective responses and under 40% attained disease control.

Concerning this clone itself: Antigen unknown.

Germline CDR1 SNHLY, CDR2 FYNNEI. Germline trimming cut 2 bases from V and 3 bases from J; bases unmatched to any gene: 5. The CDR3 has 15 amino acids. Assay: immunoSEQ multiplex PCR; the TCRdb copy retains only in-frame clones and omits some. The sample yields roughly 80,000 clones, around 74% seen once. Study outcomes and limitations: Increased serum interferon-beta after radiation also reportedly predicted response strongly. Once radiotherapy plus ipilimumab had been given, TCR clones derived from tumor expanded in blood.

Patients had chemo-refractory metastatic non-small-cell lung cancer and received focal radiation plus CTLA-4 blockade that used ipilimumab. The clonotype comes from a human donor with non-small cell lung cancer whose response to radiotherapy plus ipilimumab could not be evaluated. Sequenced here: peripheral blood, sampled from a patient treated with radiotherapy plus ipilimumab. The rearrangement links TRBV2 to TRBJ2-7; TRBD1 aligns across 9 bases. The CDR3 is CASSENRGLVYEQYF. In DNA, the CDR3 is TGTGCCAGCAGTGAAAACAGGGGGCTCGTCTACGAGCAGTACTTC.